The 7 T cell receptor beta chains below were found in one sample sequenced in a study of T cells in Graves' hyperthyroidism and ophthalmopathy. Regions amplified from RNA transcripts were the TCR beta CDR3 regions. The HTBI set primed first-round TCR CDR3 RT-PCR. TCRdb re-called the multiplex PCR reads through MiXCR, storing one row per CDR3 protein. The sample consists of about 290,000 distinct CDR3 sequences, roughly 13% of them appearing once. Specimen: blood. These TCRs come from a woman between 40 and 55 years old with Graves' hyperthyroidism.

This clonotype has just a few counts. CDR3 protein: CASSDGAGSLNTGELFF. The CDR3 nucleotides are TGCGCCAGCAGTGATGGAGCGGGGAGCTTGAACACCGGGGAGCTGTTTTTT. The chain carries TRBV10-1 and TRBJ2-2; TRBD2 agrees at 7 bases. Trimming removed 3 bases from V and 1 base from J; junction bases left unmatched: 8. The V gene's germline CDR1 is WNHNN and CDR2 SYGVQD (reference sequence). The CDR3 runs 17 residues.

This clonotype was seen only a few times. J is TRBJ2-1 and V is TRBV6-1; the D call may be TRBD1 or TRBD2 (5 bases each). V gave up 6 bases and J gave up 6 bases, with 18 bases separating them. Per germline, CDR1 MNHNS and CDR2 SASEGT. CDR3 size: 15 residues. The CDR3 sequence is CASRGLRERLNEQFF. CDR3 nucleotides: TGTGCCAGCAGGGGGCTAAGGGAGAGGCTCAATGAGCAGTTCTTC.

This clonotype was seen ten or more times. The V call is TRBV27, the J call TRBJ2-5, with 8 bases aligning to TRBD2. Germline V CDR1 and CDR2: MNHEY, SMNVEV (reference sequence). This CDR3 has 19 amino acids. J was trimmed by 5 bases and V by 6 bases; bases with no gene match: 23. The CDR3: CASSRLSVSGSLKRETQYF. The CDR3 bases are TGTGCCAGCAGCCGCCTCAGCGTCAGCGGGAGTCTTAAGAGGGAGACCCAGTACTTC.

This clonotype occurred many times. The chain couples TRBV6-2 or TRBV6-3 to TRBJ1-2, with D perhaps TRBD1 (6 bases). V shed 2 bases and J shed 6 bases, with 7 bases lying between them. CDR3 length: 12 amino acids. Germline CDR1 and CDR2: MNHEY and SVGEGT. CDR3 bases: TGTGCCAGCAGTTACACAGGGAATGGCTACACCTTC. This gives the protein CASSYTGNGYTF.

This clonotype was found many times. The chain carries TRBV7-2 and TRBJ1-2, with a tentative D call TRBD1 (6 bases). The CDR3 consists of 16 residues. V was shortened by 5 bases and J by 4 bases, with 20 bases between the two germline ends. Germline CDR1 and CDR2: SGHTA and FQGNSA. CDR3 sequence reads: CASSPADRPGIYGYTF. The CDR3 bases are TGTGCCAGCAGCCCCGCCGACAGGCCTGGAATCTATGGCTACACCTTC.

This clonotype was observed a few times. The genes are TRBV10-3 and TRBJ1-1; unclear D gene. The CDR3 runs to 15 residues. Germline-derived CDR1 and CDR2 are ENHRY and SYGVKD. Trimming took 10 bases from V and 1 from J, leaving 19 bases between them. CDR3 protein: CATANHGRTNTEAFF. CDR3 nucleotide sequence: TGTGCCACGGCAAACCACGGCCGGACGAACACTGAAGCTTTCTTT.

At least ten counts were recorded for this clonotype. CDR3 region: CASRAPVAKGTEKLFF. As DNA, the CDR3 is TGTGCCAGCAGGGCCCCAGTGGCAAAGGGCACTGAAAAACTGTTTTTT. This chain uses TRBV2 with TRBJ1-4; D call uncertain. CDR3 length: 16 residues. The V end lost 6 bases, the J end lost 7 bases, and 21 bases lay between the germline ends. Germline V gives CDR1 SNHLY, CDR2 FYNNEI. Full variable domain (outside the CDR3, taken from reference TRBV2 and TRBJ1-4): EPEVTQTPSHQVTQMGQEVILRCVPISNHLYFYWYRQILGQKVEFLVSFYNNEISEKSEIFDDQFSVERPDGSNFTLKIRSTKLEDSAMYFCASRAPVAKGTEKLFFGSGTQLSVL.